This TCR beta chain comes out of a study of blood T cell repertoires in COVID-19. Contact with a PCR-confirmed or clinician-diagnosed COVID-19 case occurred within 2 weeks of entry. Profiled with immunoSEQ multiplex PCR; TCRdb holds only in-frame clones, not every one. The sample has 200,000 to 250,000 clones, approximately 88% seen once. V shed 3 bases, J shed 6 bases, and the junction held 4 bases outside the gene matches. Germline V CDR1 and CDR2: SGHTA, FQGNSA. There are 14 residues in the CDR3. This clonotype was obtained from a woman under 40 who had been exposed to COVID-19. The specimen was PBMCs or T cells enriched from blood (not recorded which). The chain uses TRBV7-2 and TRBJ2-7, with 11 nucleotides matching TRBD1. CDR3 region: CASSLDRGLGEQYF. In DNA, the CDR3 is TGTGCCAGCAGCTTGGACAGGGGGCTTGGCGAGCAGTACTTC.